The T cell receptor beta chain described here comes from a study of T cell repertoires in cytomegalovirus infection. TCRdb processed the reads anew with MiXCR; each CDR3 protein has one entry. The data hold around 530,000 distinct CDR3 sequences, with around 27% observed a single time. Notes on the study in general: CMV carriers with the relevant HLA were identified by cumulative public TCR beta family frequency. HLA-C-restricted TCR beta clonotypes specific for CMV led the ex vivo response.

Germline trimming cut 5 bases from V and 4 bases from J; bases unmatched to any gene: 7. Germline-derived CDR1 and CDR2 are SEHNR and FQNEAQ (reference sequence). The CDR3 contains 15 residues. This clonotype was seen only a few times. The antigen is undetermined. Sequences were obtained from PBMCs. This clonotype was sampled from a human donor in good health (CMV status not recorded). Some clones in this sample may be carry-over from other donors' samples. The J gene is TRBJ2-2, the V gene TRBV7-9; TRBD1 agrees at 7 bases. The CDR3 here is CASSQKAGGTGELFF. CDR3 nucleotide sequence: TGTGCCAGCAGCCAAAAGGCAGGGGGCACCGGGGAGCTGTTTTTT.